What follows describes a single T cell receptor (beta chain). Its antigen is unidentified. The sample comes from a study of vaccination and CD4 T cells after COVID-19. The study sequenced cultured CD4+ T cell DNA using the Oncomine TCR Beta short-read assay. Scientists extracted genomic DNA from CD4+ T cells grown in culture. TCRdb used MiXCR to reprocess the PCR reads, holding one entry per CDR3 protein. Seen here are some 9,100 distinct CDR3 sequences, under 35% observed once, and the top ten hold about a fifth. Stated treatment: approximately 9-day PBMC culture with coronavirus spike peptide pools or control peptides (ViraFEST assay). Unexposed donor CD4+ T cells predated the COVID-19 pandemic, collected 2011-2018. Once peptide pools had expanded antigen-specific T cells, ViraFEST sequenced TCRs. Fewer than 2.5 million PBMCs per well were cultured with 9 to 10 IU/ml IL-2 and approximately 9.6 ug/ml peptide pools.

The germline gives CDR1 MDHEN, CDR2 SYDVKM. This CDR3 has 14 residues. The ends were cut back, 1 base at V and 0 bases at J, with 6 bases in the middle. The sample was CD4+ T cells from blood, cultured in vitro. The TCR was taken from a human donor in good health. The rearrangement links TRBV28 to TRBJ2-5; D gene ambiguous. The CDR3 region has the DNA TGTGCCAGCAGTTTATCTAGGAACCAAGAGACCCAGTACTTC. Protein sequence: CASSLSRNQETQYF. Together with reference TRBV28 and TRBJ2-5, the CDR3 gives the full variable domain: DVKVTQSSRYLVKRTGEKVFLECVQDMDHENMFWYRQDPGLGLRLIYFSYDVKMKEKGDIPEGYSVSREKKERFSLILESASTNQTSMYLCASSLSRNQETQYFGPGTRLLVL.